This T cell receptor (beta chain) was captured in a study of cytomegalovirus exposure and HLA in healthy donors. Points from the study as a whole: A later analysis showed that HLA-associated TCR beta chains had undergone more clonal expansion than equally common others.

V shed 2 bases, J shed 9 bases, and the junction held 4 bases outside the gene matches. The CDR3 spans 12 residues. Germline loops: CDR1 GTSNPN, CDR2 SVGIG (reference sequence). Worth noting for this clone: As yet, its antigen is unknown.

In the PCR, 60 Vbeta and 13 Jbeta primers were used. Repertoires were generated with immunoSEQ multiplex PCR, while TCRdb's copy carries only in-frame clones and drops some. This table holds some 90,000 clones, roughly 79% found once. The V and J genes are TRBV30 and TRBJ1-2; 9 bases line up with TRBD1. The TCR comes from a female donor in good health and CMV-seronegative. Material: PBMCs. This CDR3 reads CAWSSDRGRYTF. The CDR3 nucleotides read TGTGCCTGGAGTTCGGACAGGGGCCGCTACACCTTC. The entire variable domain, with the rest obtained from reference TRBV30 and TRBJ1-2, is as follows: SQTIHQWPATLVQPVGSPLSLECTVEGTSNPNLYWYRQAAGRGLQLLFYSVGIGQISSEVPQNLSASRPQDRQFILSSKKLLLSDSGFYLCAWSSDRGRYTFGSGTRLTVV.